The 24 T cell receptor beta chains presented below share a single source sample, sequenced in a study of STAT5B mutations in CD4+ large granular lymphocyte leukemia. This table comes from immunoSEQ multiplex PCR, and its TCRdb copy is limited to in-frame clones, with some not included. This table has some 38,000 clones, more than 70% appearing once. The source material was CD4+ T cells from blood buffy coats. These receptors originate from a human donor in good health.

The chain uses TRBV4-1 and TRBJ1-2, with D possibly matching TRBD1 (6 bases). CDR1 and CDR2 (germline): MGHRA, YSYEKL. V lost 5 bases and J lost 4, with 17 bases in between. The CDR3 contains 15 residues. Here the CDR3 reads CASSRGRDNAYGYTF. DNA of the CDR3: TGCGCCAGCAGCAGGGGTCGGGACAACGCCTATGGCTACACCTTC.

This CDR3 is CASRNNYGYTF. The CDR3, as DNA: TGTGCCAGCAGAAATAACTATGGCTACACCTTC. J is TRBJ1-2 and V is TRBV28, with D unresolved. CDR3 length: 11 amino acids. V was pared by 6 bases and J by 1 base, with 3 bases between. Germline-derived CDR1 and CDR2 are MDHEN and SYDVKM.

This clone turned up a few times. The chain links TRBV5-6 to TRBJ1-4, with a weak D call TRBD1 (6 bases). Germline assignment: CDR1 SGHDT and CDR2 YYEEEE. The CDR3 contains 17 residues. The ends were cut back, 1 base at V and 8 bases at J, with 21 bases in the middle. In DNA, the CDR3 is TGTGCCAGCAGCTTGCCGCGGGGACACCGTCGTGAGGAAAAACTGTTTTTT. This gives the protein CASSLPRGHRREEKLFF.

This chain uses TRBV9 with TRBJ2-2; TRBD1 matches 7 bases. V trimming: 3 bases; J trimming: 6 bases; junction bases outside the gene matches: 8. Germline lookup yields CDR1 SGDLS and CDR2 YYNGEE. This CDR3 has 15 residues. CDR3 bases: TGTGCCAGCAGCGGCACGACAGGGATGCCCGGGGAGCTGTTTTTT. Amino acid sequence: CASSGTTGMPGELFF.

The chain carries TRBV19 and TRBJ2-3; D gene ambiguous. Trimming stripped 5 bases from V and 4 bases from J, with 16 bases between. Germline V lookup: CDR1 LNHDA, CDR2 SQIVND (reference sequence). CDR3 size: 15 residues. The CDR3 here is CASSPAPDRSDTQYF. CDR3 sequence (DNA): TGTGCCAGTAGTCCGGCGCCCGACCGATCAGATACGCAGTATTTT.

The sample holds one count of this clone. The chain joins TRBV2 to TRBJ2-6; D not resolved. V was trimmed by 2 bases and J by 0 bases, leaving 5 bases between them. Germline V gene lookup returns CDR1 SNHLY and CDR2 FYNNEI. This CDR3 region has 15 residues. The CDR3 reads CASSEPRSGANVLTF. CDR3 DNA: TGTGCCAGCAGTGAACCACGCTCTGGGGCCAACGTCCTGACTTTC. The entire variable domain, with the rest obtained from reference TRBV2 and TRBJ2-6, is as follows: EPEVTQTPSHQVTQMGQEVILRCVPISNHLYFYWYRQILGQKVEFLVSFYNNEISEKSEIFDDQFSVERPDGSNFTLKIRSTKLEDSAMYFCASSEPRSGANVLTFGAGSRLTVL.

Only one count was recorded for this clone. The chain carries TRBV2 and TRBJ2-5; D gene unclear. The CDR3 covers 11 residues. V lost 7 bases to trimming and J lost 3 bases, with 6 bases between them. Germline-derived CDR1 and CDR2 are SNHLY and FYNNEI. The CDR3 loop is CASTAEETQYF. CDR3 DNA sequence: TGTGCCAGCACGGCGGAAGAGACCCAGTACTTC.

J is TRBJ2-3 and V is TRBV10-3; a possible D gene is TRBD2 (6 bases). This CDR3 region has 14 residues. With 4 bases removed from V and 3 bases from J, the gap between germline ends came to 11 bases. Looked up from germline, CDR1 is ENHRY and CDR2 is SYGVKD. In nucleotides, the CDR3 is TGTGCCATCAGTGCGGGAGCTGGGACAGATACGCAGTATTTT. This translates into CAISAGAGTDTQYF.

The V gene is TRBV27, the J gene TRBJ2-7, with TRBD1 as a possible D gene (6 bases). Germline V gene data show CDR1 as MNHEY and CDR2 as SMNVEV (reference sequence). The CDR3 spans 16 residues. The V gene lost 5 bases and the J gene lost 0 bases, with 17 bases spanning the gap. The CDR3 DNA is TGTGCCAGCAGTCCAGGGGTGTGGGGAAGCTCCTACGAGCAGTACTTC. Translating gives CASSPGVWGSSYEQYF.

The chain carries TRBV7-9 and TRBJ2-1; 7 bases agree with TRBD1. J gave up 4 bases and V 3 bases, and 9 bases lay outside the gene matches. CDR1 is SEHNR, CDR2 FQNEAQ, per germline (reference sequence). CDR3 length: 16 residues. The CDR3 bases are TGTGCCAGCAGCTTTTACAGGGGATACGGATACAATGAGCAGTTCTTC. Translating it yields CASSFYRGYGYNEQFF.

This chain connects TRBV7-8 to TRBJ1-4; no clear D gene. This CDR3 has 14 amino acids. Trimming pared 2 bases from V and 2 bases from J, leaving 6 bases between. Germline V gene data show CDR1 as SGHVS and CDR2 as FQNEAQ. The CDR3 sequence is CASSLSGTNEKLFF. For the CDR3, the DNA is TGTGCCAGCAGCTTATCGGGGACTAATGAAAAACTGTTTTTT.

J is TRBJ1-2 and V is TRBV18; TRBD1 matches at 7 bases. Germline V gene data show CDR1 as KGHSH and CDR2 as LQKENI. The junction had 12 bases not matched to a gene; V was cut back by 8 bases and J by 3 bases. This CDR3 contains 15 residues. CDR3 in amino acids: CASSRRQGEDYGYTF. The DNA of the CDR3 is TGTGCCAGCAGTCGAAGACAGGGTGAGGACTATGGCTACACCTTC.

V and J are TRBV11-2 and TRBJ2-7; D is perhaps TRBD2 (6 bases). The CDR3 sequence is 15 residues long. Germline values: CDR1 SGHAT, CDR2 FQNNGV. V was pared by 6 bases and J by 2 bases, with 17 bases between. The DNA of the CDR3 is TGTGCCAGCAGACCTCCGGGACTGATGACCTACGAGCAGTACTTC. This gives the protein CASRPPGLMTYEQYF.

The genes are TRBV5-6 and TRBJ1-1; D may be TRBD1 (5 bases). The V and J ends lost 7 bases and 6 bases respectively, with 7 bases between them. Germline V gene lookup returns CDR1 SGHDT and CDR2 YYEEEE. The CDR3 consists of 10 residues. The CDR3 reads CASGGSEAFF. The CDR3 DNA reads TGTGCCAGCGGGGGGTCTGAAGCTTTCTTT.

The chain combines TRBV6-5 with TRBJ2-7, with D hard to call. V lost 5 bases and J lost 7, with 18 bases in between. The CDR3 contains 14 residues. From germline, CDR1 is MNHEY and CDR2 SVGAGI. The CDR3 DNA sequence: TGTGCCAGCAGTAGCGTTTCAGGCTCCCGGGAGCAGTACTTC. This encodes CASSSVSGSREQYF.

CDR3 protein: CASSTTSGSLDTQYF. CDR3 in DNA: TGCGCCAGCAGCACCACTAGCGGGAGTTTAGATACGCAGTATTTT. This chain links TRBV5-1 with TRBJ2-3; 11 bases are a match to TRBD2. V trimming: 4 bases; J trimming: 5 bases; junction bases outside the gene matches: 6. The CDR3 is 15 amino acids. Germline V gene sequence: CDR1 SGHRS, CDR2 YFSETQ.

The CDR3 protein is CASSTTGTYVSGANVLTF. CDR3 coding DNA: TGTGCCAGCAGCACGACAGGAACTTATGTCTCTGGGGCCAACGTCCTGACTTTC. The chain links TRBV21-1 to TRBJ2-6; the table's D call of TRBD1 was not tested on the DNA. TRBV21-1 is designated a pseudogene. This CDR3 has 18 residues.

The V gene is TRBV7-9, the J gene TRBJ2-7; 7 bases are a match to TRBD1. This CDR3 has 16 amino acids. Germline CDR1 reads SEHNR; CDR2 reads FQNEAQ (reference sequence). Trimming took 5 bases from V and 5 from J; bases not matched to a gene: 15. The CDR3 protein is CASSLGGNRDMNEQYF. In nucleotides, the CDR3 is TGTGCCAGCAGCCTAGGGGGCAACAGGGATATGAACGAGCAGTACTTC.

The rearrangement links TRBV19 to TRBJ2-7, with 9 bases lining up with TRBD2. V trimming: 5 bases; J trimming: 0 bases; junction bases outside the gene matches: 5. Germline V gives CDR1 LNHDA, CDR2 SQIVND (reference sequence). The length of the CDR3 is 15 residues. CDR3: CASSSLAGNSYEQYF. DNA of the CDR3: TGTGCCAGTAGTTCGCTAGCGGGAAACTCCTACGAGCAGTACTTC.

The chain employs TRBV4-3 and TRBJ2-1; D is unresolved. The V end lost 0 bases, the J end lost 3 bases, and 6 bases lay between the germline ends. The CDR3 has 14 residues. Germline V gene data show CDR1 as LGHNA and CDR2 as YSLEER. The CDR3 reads CASSQEPNYNEQFF. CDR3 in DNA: TGCGCCAGCAGCCAAGAACCTAACTACAATGAGCAGTTCTTC.

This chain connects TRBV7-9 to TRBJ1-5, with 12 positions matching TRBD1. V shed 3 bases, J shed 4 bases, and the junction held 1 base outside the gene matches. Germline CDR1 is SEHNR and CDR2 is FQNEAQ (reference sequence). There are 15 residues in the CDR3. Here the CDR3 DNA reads TGTGCCAGCAGCTTGGGACAGGGGGCTAATCAGCCCCAGCATTTT. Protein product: CASSLGQGANQPQHF.

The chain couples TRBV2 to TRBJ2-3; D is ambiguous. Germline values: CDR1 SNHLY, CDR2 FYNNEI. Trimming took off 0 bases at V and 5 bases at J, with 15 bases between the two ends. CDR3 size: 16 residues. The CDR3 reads CASSEAQRFVLDTQYF. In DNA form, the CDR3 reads TGTGCCAGCAGTGAAGCGCAGCGTTTTGTTTTAGATACGCAGTATTTT.

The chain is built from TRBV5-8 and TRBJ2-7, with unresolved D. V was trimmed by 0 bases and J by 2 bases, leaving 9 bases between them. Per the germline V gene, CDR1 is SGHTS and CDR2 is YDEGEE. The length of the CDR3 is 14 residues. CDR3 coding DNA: TGTGCCAGCAGCTTGGGACCGACGACCTACGAGCAGTACTTC. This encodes CASSLGPTTYEQYF.

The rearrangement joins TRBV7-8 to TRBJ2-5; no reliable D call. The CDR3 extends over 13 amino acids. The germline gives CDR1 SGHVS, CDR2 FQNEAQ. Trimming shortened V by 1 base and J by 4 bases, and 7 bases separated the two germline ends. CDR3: CASSLVLGETQYF. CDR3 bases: TGTGCCAGCAGCTTAGTCCTGGGAGAGACCCAGTACTTC.